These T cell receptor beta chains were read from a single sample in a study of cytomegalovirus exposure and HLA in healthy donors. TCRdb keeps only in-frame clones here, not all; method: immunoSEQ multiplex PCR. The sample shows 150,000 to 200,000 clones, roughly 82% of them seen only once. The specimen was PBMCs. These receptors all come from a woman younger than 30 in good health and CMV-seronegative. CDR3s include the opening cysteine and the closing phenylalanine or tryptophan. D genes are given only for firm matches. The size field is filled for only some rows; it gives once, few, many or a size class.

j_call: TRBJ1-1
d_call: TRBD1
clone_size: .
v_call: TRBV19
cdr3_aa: CASSRTGNTEAFF
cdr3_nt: TGTGCCAGTAGTAGGACAGGGAACACTGAAGCTTTCTTT

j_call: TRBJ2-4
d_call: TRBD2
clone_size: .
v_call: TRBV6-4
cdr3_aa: CASSSSTSGRGNIQYF
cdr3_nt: TGTGCCAGCAGTTCGTCGACTAGCGGGAGAGGAAACATTCAGTACTTC

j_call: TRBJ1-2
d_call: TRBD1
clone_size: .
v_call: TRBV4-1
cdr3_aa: CASSLLWDRTNYGYTF
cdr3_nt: TGCGCCAGCAGCCTCCTCTGGGACAGAACTAACTATGGCTACACCTTC

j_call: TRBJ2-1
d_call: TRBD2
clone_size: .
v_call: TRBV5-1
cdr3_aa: CASSLSLAGGSSYNEQFF
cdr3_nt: TGCGCCAGCAGCTTGTCGCTAGCGGGGGGGAGCTCCTACAATGAGCAGTTCTTC

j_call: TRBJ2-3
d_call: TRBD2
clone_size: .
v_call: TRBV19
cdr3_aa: CASSGTSGGHPSTDTQYF
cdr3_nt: TGTGCCAGTAGTGGGACTAGCGGGGGGCACCCTAGCACAGATACGCAGTATTTT

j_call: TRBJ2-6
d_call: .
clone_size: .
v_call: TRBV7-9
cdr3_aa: CASSRQDSGANVLTF
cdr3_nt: TGTGCCAGCAGTCGCCAGGACTCTGGGGCCAACGTCCTGACTTTC

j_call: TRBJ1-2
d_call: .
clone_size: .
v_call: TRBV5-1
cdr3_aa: CASSPREANYGYTF
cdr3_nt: TGCGCCAGCAGCCCTCGCGAAGCAAACTATGGCTACACCTTC

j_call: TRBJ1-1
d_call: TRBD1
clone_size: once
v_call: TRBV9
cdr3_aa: CASSRTQGLATEAFF
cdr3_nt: TGTGCCAGCAGCCGAACACAGGGGTTGGCCACTGAAGCTTTCTTT

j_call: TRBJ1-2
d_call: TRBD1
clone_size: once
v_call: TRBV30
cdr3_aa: CAWSRDRGQSYGYTF
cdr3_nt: TGTGCCTGGAGCCGCGACAGGGGGCAAAGCTATGGCTACACCTTC

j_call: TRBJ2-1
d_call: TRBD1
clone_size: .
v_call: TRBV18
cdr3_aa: CASSRGQGRHNEQFF
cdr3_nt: TGTGCCAGCTCACGAGGACAGGGACGACACAATGAGCAGTTCTTC

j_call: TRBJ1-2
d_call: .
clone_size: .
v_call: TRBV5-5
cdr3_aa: CASSLGTDNYGYTF
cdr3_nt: TGTGCCAGCAGCTTGGGGACTGACAACTATGGCTACACCTTC

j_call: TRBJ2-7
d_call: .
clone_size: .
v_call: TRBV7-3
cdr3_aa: CASSQGGRGALPPYEQYF
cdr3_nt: TGTGCCAGCAGCCAGGGGGGCCGCGGCGCTCTACCGCCCTACGAGCAGTACTTC

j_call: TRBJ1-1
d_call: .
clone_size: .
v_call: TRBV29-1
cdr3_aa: CSVRHAQGNTEAFF
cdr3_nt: TGCAGCGTGAGACACGCCCAGGGGAACACTGAAGCTTTCTTT

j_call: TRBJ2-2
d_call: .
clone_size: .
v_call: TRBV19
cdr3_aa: CASSIGLLNTGELFF
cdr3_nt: TGTGCCAGTAGTATCGGTTTATTGAACACCGGGGAGCTGTTTTTT

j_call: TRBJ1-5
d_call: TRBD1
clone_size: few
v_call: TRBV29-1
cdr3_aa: CSVLSTGGESSPQHF
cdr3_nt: TGCAGCGTCCTCTCGACAGGGGGCGAATCCAGCCCCCAGCATTTT

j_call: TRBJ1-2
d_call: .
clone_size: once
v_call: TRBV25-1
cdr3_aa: CASSDSARGMSYGYTF
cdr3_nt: TGTGCCAGCAGTGACTCGGCCAGGGGCATGAGCTATGGCTACACCTTC

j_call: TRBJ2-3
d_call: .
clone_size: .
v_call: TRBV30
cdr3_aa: CAVTSSSTDTQYF
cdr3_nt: TGTGCCGTAACTAGCTCTAGCACAGATACGCAGTATTTT

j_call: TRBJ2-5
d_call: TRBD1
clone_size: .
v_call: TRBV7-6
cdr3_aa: CASSLALDREETQYF
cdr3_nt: TGTGCCAGCAGCTTAGCCCTAGACAGGGAAGAGACCCAGTACTTC

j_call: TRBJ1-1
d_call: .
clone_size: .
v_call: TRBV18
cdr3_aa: CASSPPRAWGTEAFF
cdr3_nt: TGTGCCAGCTCACCACCCAGGGCGTGGGGCACTGAAGCTTTCTTT

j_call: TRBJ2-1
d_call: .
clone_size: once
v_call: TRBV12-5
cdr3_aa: CASGLANEQFF
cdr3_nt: TGTGCTAGTGGTTTGGCAAATGAGCAGTTCTTC

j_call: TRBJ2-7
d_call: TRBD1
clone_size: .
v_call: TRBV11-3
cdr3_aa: CASSLGQGSSEQYF
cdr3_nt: TGTGCCAGCAGCTTAGGACAGGGAAGTTCCGAGCAGTACTTC

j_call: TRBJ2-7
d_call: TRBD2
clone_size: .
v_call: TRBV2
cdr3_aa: CASSGSSGSYEQYF
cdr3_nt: TGTGCCAGCAGTGGGTCTAGCGGGAGCTACGAGCAGTACTTC

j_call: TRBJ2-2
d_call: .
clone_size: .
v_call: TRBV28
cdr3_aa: CASSLSPVAGELFF
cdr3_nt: TGTGCCAGCAGTTTATCCCCCGTAGCCGGGGAGCTGTTTTTT

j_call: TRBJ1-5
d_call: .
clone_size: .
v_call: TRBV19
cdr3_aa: CASTGSTLWAQHF
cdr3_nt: TGTGCCAGTACGGGGTCCACCCTTTGGGCCCAGCATTTT

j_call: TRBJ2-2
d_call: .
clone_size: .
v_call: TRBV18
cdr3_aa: CASSPLQTRNTGELFF
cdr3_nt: TGTGCCAGCTCACCACTCCAGACAAGGAACACCGGGGAGCTGTTTTTT

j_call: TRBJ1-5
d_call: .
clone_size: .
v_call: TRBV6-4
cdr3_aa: CASSELGGVGQPQHF
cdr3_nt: TGTGCCAGCAGTGAATTGGGAGGGGTCGGTCAGCCCCAGCATTTT

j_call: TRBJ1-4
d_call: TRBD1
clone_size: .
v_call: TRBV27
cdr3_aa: CASSLFVRGQGDEKLFF
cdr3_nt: TGTGCCAGCAGTTTATTCGTCCGTGGGCAGGGGGATGAAAAACTGTTTTTT

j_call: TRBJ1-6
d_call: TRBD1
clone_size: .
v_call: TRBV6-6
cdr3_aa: CASNTGTGRSPLHF
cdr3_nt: TGTGCCAGCAACACCGGGACAGGGCGTTCACCCCTCCACTTT

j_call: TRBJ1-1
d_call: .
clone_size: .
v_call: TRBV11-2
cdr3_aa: CASSLVRIRATEAFF
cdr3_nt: TGTGCCAGCAGCTTAGTACGCATTAGAGCTACTGAAGCTTTCTTT

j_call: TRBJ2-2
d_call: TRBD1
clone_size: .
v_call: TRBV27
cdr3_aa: CASSSGQGYTGELFF
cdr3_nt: TGTGCCAGCAGTTCCGGACAGGGATACACCGGGGAGCTGTTTTTT

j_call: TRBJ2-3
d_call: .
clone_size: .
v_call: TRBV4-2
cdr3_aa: CASSQERSDTQYF
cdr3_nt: TGTGCCAGCAGCCAAGAGAGGTCAGATACGCAGTATTTT

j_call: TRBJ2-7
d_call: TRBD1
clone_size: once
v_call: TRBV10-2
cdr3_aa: CASGEGDSLYEQYF
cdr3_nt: TGCGCCAGCGGGGAAGGGGACAGTCTTTACGAGCAGTACTTC

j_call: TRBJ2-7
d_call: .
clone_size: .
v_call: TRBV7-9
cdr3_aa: CASSSSAGAPYSYEQYF
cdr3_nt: TGTGCCAGCAGCTCGTCCGCGGGGGCCCCGTACTCGTACGAGCAGTACTTC

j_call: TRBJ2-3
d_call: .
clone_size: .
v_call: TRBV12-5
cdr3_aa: CASGLVYKRNTQYF
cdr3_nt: TGTGCTAGTGGTTTGGTATACAAGCGAAATACGCAGTATTTT